Only a few counts were recorded for the clone carrying this TCR beta chain. What it binds is not known. The CDR3 runs 14 residues. V lost 2 bases and J lost 3; bases outside the gene matches: 3. Germline-derived CDR1 and CDR2 are MDHEN and SYDVKM. This sample stems from a study of blood T cells in healthy people across ages. Study outcomes and limitations: Naive T cell percentage by flow cytometry tracked strongly with beta diversity. Long-lived donors exceeded aged donors in naive CD4+ cells and diversity. Roughly linear age-related decline in beta diversity appeared, significant by age 40.

It was with a sample-barcoded 5' primer and a J-beta primer mix that a second PCR of roughly 7 to 12 cycles was run. MiXCR was run by TCRdb on the 5' RACE reads, yielding one entry per CDR3 protein. The sample lists about 1.4 million distinct CDR3 sequences, 55% to 75% seen once, with 6.5% to 8.5% in the top ten. The material sequenced was blood. This clonotype originated in a man in his late teens or twenties in good health. This chain connects TRBV28 to TRBJ2-7, with 8 bases identical to TRBD2. As DNA, the CDR3 is TGTGCCAGCAGTTTAGCGGGGGGCTACTACGAGCAGTACTTC. This gives the protein CASSLAGGYYEQYF.